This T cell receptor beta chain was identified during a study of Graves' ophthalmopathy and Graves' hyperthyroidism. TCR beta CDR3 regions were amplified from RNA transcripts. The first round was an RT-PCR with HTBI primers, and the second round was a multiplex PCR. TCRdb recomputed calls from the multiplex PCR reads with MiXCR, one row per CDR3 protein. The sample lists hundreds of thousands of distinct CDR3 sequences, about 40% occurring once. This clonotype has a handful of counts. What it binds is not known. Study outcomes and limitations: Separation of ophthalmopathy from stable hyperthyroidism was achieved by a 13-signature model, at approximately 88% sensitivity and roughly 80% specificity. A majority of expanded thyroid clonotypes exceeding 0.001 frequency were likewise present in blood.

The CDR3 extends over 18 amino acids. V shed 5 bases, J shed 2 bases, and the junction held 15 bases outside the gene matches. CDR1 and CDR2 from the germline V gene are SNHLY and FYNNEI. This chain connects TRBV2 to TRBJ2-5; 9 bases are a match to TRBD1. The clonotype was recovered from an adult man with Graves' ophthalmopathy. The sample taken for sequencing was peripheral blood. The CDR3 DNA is TGTGCCAGCAGTTACTCGAGCTCCGGGACAGGGTTGCAAGAGACCCAGTACTTC. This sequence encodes CASSYSSSGTGLQETQYF.